A single sample gave rise to the 23 T cell receptor beta chains below, sequenced in a study of blood T cell repertoires in COVID-19. Libraries were prepared by immunoSEQ multiplex PCR; TCRdb keeps only in-frame clonotypes and omits some of them. The profile shows just over 80,000 clones, under 80% of them singletons. The specimen sequenced was peripheral blood. The receptors were gathered from a woman older than 75 with active or convalescent COVID-19.

The rearrangement uses TRBV9 and TRBJ2-3, with 8 bases matching TRBD2. The CDR3 has 16 residues. Germline CDR1 SGDLS, CDR2 YYNGEE. After removal of 0 bases from V and 1 base from J, the junction contained 4 bases not matched to a gene. The CDR3 DNA is TGTGCCAGCAGCGTAGAGGGGCGGGGGGGCACAGATACGCAGTATTTT. It yields the protein CASSVEGRGGTDTQYF.

This clone occurred a few times. The CDR3 bases are TGCGCCAGCAGCCAAGATGTAGCAGGGGGTATATATGGCTACACCTTC. It specifies CASSQDVAGGIYGYTF. The chain links TRBV4-3 to TRBJ1-2, with 7 bases aligning to TRBD1. The V gene's germline CDR1 is LGHNA and CDR2 YSLEER. The CDR3 sequence is 16 residues long. The V gene end was trimmed by 0 bases and the J gene end by 5 bases; junction bases not matched to a gene: 9.

The rearrangement joins TRBV2 to TRBJ2-2; TRBD1 matches at 7 bases. Germline CDR1 is SNHLY and CDR2 is FYNNEI. The J segment lost 6 bases and the V segment lost 6 bases, leaving 10 bases of the junction unmatched. The CDR3 totals 15 residues. The chain's CDR3 is CASREQGWGPGELFF. CDR3 coding DNA: TGTGCCAGCAGGGAACAGGGGTGGGGGCCCGGGGAGCTGTTTTTT.

V and J are TRBV6-2 or TRBV6-3 and TRBJ2-2; D call uncertain. Germline values: CDR1 MNHEY, CDR2 SVGEGT. The CDR3 consists of 17 residues. V was trimmed by 2 bases and J by 5 bases, leaving 18 bases between them. CDR3 loop: CASSYQSARIWTGELFF. The CDR3 region has the DNA TGTGCCAGCAGTTACCAATCGGCTAGAATTTGGACCGGGGAGCTGTTTTTT.

This clone was counted a single time. The V call is TRBV28, the J call TRBJ1-1, with 8 bases identical to TRBD1. CDR3 size: 15 residues. J gave up 2 bases and V 6 bases, and 8 bases lay outside the gene matches. The germline CDR1 and CDR2 sequences are MDHEN and SYDVKM. CDR3 in DNA: TGTGCCAGCAGCGCCACCGGGACAGGCAACACTGAAGCTTTCTTT. This sequence encodes CASSATGTGNTEAFF.

The chain combines TRBV5-1 with TRBJ1-5, with 8 bases that match TRBD1. The germline gives CDR1 SGHRS, CDR2 YFSETQ. The CDR3 is 15 amino acids. J was trimmed by 4 bases and V by 0 bases; bases with no gene match: 3. The CDR3 region has the DNA TGCGCCAGCAGCTTGGAGGGACAGGCTAATCAGCCCCAGCATTTT. Protein: CASSLEGQANQPQHF.

The V gene is TRBV10-1, the J gene TRBJ2-1; the match to TRBD2 covers 11 bases. After removal of 9 bases from V and 0 bases from J, the junction contained 7 bases not matched to a gene. The CDR3 spans 16 residues. CDR1 is WNHNN, CDR2 SYGVQD, per germline (reference sequence). The CDR3 nucleotides are TGCGCCAGGTCGGAGACTAGCGGGGTCTCCTACAATGAGCAGTTCTTC. Its translation is CARSETSGVSYNEQFF.

The rearrangement links TRBV14 to TRBJ2-2; D unresolved. V was cut by 4 bases and J by 4 bases, with 10 bases left in between. This CDR3 spans 14 amino acids. Germline V gene lookup returns CDR1 SGHDN and CDR2 FVKESK. The CDR3 DNA reads TGTGCCAGCAGCCCTAGGCTAAGCACCGGGGAGCTGTTTTTT. Protein: CASSPRLSTGELFF.

The V and J genes are TRBV6-5 and TRBJ1-5, with TRBD1 as a possible D gene (5 bases). The germline V gene encodes CDR1 MNHEY and CDR2 SVGAGI. The CDR3 extends over 13 amino acids. V shed 4 bases and J shed 6 bases, with 10 bases lying between them. For the CDR3, the DNA is TGTGCCAGCAGTTTACAGGTCGGTCAGCCCCAGCATTTT. Its protein is CASSLQVGQPQHF.

V gene TRBV2 combines with J gene TRBJ1-6, with D possibly matching TRBD1 (6 bases). This CDR3 contains 14 residues. CDR1 is SNHLY, CDR2 FYNNEI, per germline. Trimming shortened V by 7 bases and J by 10 bases, and 17 bases separated the two germline ends. Here the CDR3 reads CASKMRQERSPLHF. For the CDR3, the DNA is TGTGCCAGCAAAATGAGACAGGAGAGGTCACCCCTCCACTTT.

The gene calls are TRBV6-5 and TRBJ1-5, with 7 nucleotides matching TRBD1. The CDR3 has 15 residues. CDR1 is MNHEY and CDR2 is SVGAGI in the germline V gene. The V gene end was trimmed by 7 bases and the J gene end by 1 base; junction bases not matched to a gene: 7. This CDR3 reads CASMRGQGSNQPQHF. The CDR3 region has the DNA TGTGCCAGCATGAGGGGGCAGGGGAGCAATCAGCCCCAGCATTTT.

This rearrangement joins TRBV19 to TRBJ1-1; D gene uncertain. V lost 10 bases, J lost 4 bases, and 16 bases lay in between. Germline V gives CDR1 LNHDA, CDR2 SQIVND (reference sequence). This CDR3 has 13 amino acids. CDR3 residues: CATSTDRGTEAFF. CDR3 DNA sequence: TGTGCCACCTCGACCGATCGAGGCACTGAAGCTTTCTTT.

CDR3 sequence reads: CASGLDRDQNGYTF. DNA for the CDR3: TGTGCCAGCGGCCTTGACAGGGATCAAAATGGCTACACCTTC. The chain joins TRBV2 to TRBJ1-2; 7 bases are a match to TRBD1. Germline loops: CDR1 SNHLY, CDR2 FYNNEI. Trimming removed 8 bases from V and 6 bases from J; junction bases left unmatched: 12. There are 14 residues in the CDR3.

This clone was seen only once. This chain links TRBV7-8 with TRBJ1-6; a possible D gene is TRBD1 (5 bases). The length of the CDR3 is 17 residues. CDR1 is SGHVS and CDR2 is FQNEAQ in the germline V gene. V dropped 6 bases and J dropped 9 bases, with 24 bases sitting between them. The CDR3 nucleotides are TGTGCCAGCAGTCCTAGACAGCCGGGGGTATCTTCTTCACCCCTCCACTTT. As protein: CASSPRQPGVSSSPLHF.

J is TRBJ1-3 and V is TRBV6-1, with D unresolved. CDR1 and CDR2 from the germline V gene are MNHNS and SASEGT. This CDR3 has 16 amino acids. V was trimmed by 3 bases and J by 8 bases, leaving 20 bases between them. Here the CDR3 DNA reads TGTGCCAGCAGTGACTATGAGTTCAGCGGGAGGGACACCATATATTTT. It specifies CASSDYEFSGRDTIYF.

This clone was observed a single time. The chain carries TRBV10-3 and TRBJ2-5, with D tentatively TRBD1 (6 bases). V gave up 10 bases and J gave up 5 bases, with 20 bases separating them. The CDR3 has 14 residues. CDR1 is ENHRY and CDR2 is SYGVKD in the germline V gene. This CDR3 reads CATGTGTRTETQYF. The CDR3 DNA reads TGTGCCACCGGTACCGGGACAAGGACCGAGACCCAGTACTTC.

The CDR3 here is CATSDFTGPQHF. DNA of the CDR3: TGTGCCACCAGCGATTTCACGGGGCCCCAGCATTTT. V is TRBV15 and J is TRBJ1-5; D not certain. Per germline, CDR1 LNHNV and CDR2 YYDKDF (reference sequence). V dropped 5 bases and J dropped 9 bases, with 11 bases sitting between them. The CDR3 totals 12 residues.

The gene calls are TRBV6-5 and TRBJ1-1, with unresolved D. The CDR3 covers 14 residues. Trimming left V 7 bases short and J 5 bases short, with 17 bases between. In germline, CDR1 is MNHEY, CDR2 SVGAGI. The CDR3 loop is CASTHLPSGTEAFF. As DNA, the CDR3 is TGTGCCAGCACCCATTTACCTAGTGGGACTGAAGCTTTCTTT.

The chain has TRBV7-8 and TRBJ1-2; D perhaps matches TRBD1 (5 bases). This CDR3 is 14 amino acids long. Per germline, CDR1 SGHVS and CDR2 FQNEAQ. V shed 5 bases and J shed 3 bases, with 13 bases lying between them. CDR3 DNA sequence: TGTGCCAGCAGCATACGGACATCCGACTATGGCTACACCTTC. It translates to CASSIRTSDYGYTF.

The chain combines TRBV6-2 or TRBV6-3 with TRBJ2-7, with 7 bases identical to TRBD1. Trimming at V came to 6 bases and at J to 2 bases, leaving 7 bases not matched to a gene. CDR1 and CDR2 (germline): MNHEY, SVGEGT. This CDR3 is 14 amino acids long. DNA for the CDR3: TGTGCCAGCAGCCGAAGGGGGCGCCCCTACGAGCAGTACTTC. Residues: CASSRRGRPYEQYF.

V and J are TRBV11-2 and TRBJ2-2; D may be TRBD1 (5 bases). Germline V gene lookup returns CDR1 SGHAT and CDR2 FQNNGV. V dropped 2 bases and J dropped 4 bases, with 8 bases sitting between them. The CDR3 length is 14 residues. CDR3 coding DNA: TGTGCCAGCAGCTTAAACAGGATCACCGGGGAGCTGTTTTTT. Protein product: CASSLNRITGELFF.

The chain joins TRBV2 to TRBJ2-5, with 8 bases lining up with TRBD2. The ends lost 7 bases at V and 3 bases at J; junction bases unmatched: 4. Germline CDR1 and CDR2: SNHLY and FYNNEI. This CDR3 is built from 13 residues. The CDR3 here is CASIGRGEETQYF. CDR3 sequence (DNA): TGTGCCAGCATAGGGCGGGGGGAAGAGACCCAGTACTTC.

The V and J genes are TRBV19 and TRBJ1-2, with D perhaps matching TRBD1 (6 bases). Trimming shortened V by 7 bases and J by 3 bases, and 15 bases separated the two germline ends. This CDR3 is built from 14 residues. CDR1 and CDR2 (germline): LNHDA, SQIVND (reference sequence). DNA of the CDR3: TGTGCCAGTAATCGCAATCAGGGGTACTATGGCTACACCTTC. It is translated as CASNRNQGYYGYTF. The full variable domain, rest sourced from reference TRBV19 and TRBJ1-2, is DGGITQSPKYLFRKEGQNVTLSCEQNLNHDAMYWYRQDPGQGLRLIYYSQIVNDFQKGDIAEGYSVSREKKESFPLTVTSAQKNPTAFYLCASNRNQGYYGYTFGSGTRLTVV.